The sequence of this T cell receptor beta chain was determined in a study of cytomegalovirus exposure and HLA in healthy donors. Study results and limitations: Reportedly, HLA-A and HLA-B alleles of most subjects were accurately predicted from TCR beta. Reports described diagnosis of cytomegalovirus status by the classifier as highly specific and sensitive.

Researchers ran the PCR with 60 Vbeta and 13 Jbeta primers. Here immunoSEQ multiplex PCR was the method, and the copy in TCRdb shows in-frame clones only, minus some. The top ten clones hold roughly 5.8% of a sample with about 180,000 clones, about 79% of them seen once. Every donor was a healthy person donating bone marrow. CDR1 and CDR2 (germline): SNHLY, FYNNEI. The V and J ends lost 7 bases and 7 bases respectively, with 12 bases between them. The CDR3 has 12 residues. About this clone itself: Its specificity is unknown.

The TCR originated in a man aged 35 to 55 in good health and CMV-seropositive. The V gene is TRBV2, the J gene TRBJ2-3, with a weak D call TRBD2 (5 bases). The sample taken for sequencing was PBMCs. The CDR3 nucleotides are TGTGCCAGCACCGGACTGGAAAATACGCAGTATTTT. As protein: CASTGLENTQYF.